This T cell receptor (beta chain) was identified during a study of shared clonotypes between healthy human individuals. At the level of the study: Each donor's CD8 memory used one plate, CD8 naive two, each CD4 subset three.

Germline CDR1 ENHRY, CDR2 SYGVKD. J was trimmed by 7 bases and V by 5 bases; bases with no gene match: 8. CDR3 length: 14 amino acids. Using immunoSEQ multiplex PCR, the repertoire was profiled, and TCRdb retains in-frame clones only, with some absent. The sample yields about 680,000 clones, roughly 78% seen once. This clone has more than one count but fewer than ten. The sample consisted of memory CD4+ T cells sorted from blood. Regarding subset: CD45RA-negative fraction. The rearrangement joins TRBV10-3 to TRBJ1-5, with TRBD1 matching 7 bases. The TCR was taken from a woman aged 25 to 39 in good health. The CDR3 DNA reads TGTGCCATCAGTCCCCGGGACAGAGGGCAGCCCCAGCATTTT. Its protein is CAISPRDRGQPQHF.